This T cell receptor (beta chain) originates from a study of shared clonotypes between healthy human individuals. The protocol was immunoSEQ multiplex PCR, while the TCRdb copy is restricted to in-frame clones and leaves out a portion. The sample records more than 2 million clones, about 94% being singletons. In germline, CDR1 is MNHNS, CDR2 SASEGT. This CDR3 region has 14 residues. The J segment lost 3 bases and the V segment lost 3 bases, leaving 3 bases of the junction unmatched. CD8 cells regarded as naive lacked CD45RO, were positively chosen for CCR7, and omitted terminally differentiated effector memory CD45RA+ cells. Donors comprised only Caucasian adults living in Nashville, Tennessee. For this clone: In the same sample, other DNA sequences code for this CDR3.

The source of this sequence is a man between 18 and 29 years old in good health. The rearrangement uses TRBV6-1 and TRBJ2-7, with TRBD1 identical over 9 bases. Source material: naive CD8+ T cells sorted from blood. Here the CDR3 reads CASSDRDRVYEQYF. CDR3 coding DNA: TGTGCCAGCAGTGACAGGGACAGGGTCTACGAGCAGTACTTC.